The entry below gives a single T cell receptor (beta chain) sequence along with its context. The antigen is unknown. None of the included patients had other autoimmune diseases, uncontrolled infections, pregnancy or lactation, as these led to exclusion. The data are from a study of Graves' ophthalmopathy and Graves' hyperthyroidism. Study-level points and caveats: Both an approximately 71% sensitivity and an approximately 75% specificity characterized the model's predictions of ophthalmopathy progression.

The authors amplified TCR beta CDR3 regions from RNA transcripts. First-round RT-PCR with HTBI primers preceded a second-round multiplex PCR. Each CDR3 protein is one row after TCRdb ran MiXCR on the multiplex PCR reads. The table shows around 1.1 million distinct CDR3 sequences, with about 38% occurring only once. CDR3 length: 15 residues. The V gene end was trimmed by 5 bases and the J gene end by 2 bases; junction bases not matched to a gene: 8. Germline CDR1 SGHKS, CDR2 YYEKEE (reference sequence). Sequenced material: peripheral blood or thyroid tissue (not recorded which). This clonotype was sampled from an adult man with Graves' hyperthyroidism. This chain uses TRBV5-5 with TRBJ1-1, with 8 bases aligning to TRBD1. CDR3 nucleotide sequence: TGTGCCAGCAGTTGGACAGGGTTTGAAAACACTGAAGCTTTCTTT. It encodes CASSWTGFENTEAFF.